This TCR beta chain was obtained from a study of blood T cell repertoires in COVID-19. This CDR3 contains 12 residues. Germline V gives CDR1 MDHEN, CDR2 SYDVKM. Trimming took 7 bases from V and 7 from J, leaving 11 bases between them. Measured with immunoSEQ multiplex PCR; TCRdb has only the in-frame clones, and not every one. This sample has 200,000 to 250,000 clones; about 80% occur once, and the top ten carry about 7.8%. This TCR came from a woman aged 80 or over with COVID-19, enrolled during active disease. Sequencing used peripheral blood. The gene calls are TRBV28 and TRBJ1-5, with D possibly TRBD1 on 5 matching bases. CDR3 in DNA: TGTGCCAGCATCGGGGGAGGACAGCCCCAGCATTTT. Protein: CASIGGGQPQHF.